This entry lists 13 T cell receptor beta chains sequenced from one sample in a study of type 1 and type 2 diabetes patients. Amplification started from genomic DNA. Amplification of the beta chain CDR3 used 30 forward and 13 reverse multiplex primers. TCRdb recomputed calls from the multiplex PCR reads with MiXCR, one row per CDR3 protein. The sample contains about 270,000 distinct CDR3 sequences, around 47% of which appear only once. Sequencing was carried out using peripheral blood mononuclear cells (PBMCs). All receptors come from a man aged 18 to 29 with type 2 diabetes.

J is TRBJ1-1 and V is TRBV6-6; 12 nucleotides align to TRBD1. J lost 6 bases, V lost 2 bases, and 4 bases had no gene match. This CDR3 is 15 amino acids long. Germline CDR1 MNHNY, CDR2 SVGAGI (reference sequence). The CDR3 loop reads CASSYAGQGASEAFF. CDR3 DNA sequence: TGTGCCAGCAGTTACGCGGGACAGGGGGCATCTGAAGCTTTCTTT.

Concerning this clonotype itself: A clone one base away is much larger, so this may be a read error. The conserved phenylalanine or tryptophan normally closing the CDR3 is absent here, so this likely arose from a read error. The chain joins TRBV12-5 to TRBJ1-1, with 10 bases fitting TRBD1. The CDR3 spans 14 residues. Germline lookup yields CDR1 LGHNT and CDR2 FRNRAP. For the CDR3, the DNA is TGTGCCAGCAGTAGGACAGGGGGGAACACTGAAGCTTTCCTT. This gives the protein CASSRTGGNTEAFL.

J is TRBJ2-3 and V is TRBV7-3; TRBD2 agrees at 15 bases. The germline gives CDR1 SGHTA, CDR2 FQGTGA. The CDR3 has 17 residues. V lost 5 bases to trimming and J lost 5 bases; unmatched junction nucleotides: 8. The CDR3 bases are TGTGCCAGCAGCCGACGGACTAGCGGGAGGGCTAAAGATACGCAGTATTTT. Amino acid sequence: CASSRRTSGRAKDTQYF.

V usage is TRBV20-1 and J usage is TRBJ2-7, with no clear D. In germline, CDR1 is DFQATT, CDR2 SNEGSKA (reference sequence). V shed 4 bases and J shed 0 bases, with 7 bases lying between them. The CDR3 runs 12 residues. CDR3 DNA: TGCAGTGCTAAGATAAGCTCCTACGAGCAGTACTTC. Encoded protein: CSAKISSYEQYF.

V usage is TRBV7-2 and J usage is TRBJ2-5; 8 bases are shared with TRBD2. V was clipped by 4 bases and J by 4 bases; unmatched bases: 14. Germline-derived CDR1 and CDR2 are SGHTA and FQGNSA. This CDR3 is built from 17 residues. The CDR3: CASSSPGPAGVVETQYF. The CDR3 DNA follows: TGTGCCAGCAGCTCCCCCGGACCAGCGGGAGTAGTAGAGACCCAGTACTTC.

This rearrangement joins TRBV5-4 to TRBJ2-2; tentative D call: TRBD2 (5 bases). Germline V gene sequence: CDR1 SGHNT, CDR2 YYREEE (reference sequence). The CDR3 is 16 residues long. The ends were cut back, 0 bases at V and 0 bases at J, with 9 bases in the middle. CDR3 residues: CASSLERGTNTGELFF. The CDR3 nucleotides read TGTGCCAGCAGCTTGGAGAGAGGGACGAACACCGGGGAGCTGTTTTTT.

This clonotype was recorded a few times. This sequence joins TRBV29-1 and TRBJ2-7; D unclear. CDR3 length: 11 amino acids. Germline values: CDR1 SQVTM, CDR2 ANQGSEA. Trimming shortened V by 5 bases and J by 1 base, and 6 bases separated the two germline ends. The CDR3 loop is CSVKLSYEQYF. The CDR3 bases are TGCAGCGTTAAGCTATCCTACGAGCAGTACTTC.

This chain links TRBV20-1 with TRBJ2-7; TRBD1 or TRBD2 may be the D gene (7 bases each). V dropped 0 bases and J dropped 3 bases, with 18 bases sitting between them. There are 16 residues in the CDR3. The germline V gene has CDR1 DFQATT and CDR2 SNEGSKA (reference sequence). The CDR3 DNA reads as TGCAGTGCTAGAGATCTAGGGGGCGGGGGCCTCTACGAGCAGTACTTC. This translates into CSARDLGGGGLYEQYF.

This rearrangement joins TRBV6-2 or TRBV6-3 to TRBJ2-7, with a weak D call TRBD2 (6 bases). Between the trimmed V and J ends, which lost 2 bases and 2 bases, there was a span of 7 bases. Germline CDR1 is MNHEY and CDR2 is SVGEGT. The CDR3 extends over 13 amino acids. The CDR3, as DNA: TGTGCCAGCAGTTACACTAGCCCCTACGAGCAGTACTTC. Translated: CASSYTSPYEQYF.

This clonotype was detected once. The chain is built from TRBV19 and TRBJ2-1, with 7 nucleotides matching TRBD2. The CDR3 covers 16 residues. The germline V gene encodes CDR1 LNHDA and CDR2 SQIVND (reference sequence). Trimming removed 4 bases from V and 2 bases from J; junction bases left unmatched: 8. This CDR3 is CASSTPQRGTYNEQFF. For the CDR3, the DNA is TGTGCCAGTAGTACTCCCCAGCGGGGAACCTACAATGAGCAGTTCTTC. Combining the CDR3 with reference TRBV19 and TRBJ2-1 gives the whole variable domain DGGITQSPKYLFRKEGQNVTLSCEQNLNHDAMYWYRQDPGQGLRLIYYSQIVNDFQKGDIAEGYSVSREKKESFPLTVTSAQKNPTAFYLCASSTPQRGTYNEQFFGPGTRLTVL.

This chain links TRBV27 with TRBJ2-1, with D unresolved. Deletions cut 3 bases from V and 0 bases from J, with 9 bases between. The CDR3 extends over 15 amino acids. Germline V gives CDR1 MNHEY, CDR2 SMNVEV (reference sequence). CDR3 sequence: CASSFRRSSYNEQFF. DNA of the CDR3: TGTGCCAGCAGTTTTAGACGGAGCTCCTACAATGAGCAGTTCTTC.

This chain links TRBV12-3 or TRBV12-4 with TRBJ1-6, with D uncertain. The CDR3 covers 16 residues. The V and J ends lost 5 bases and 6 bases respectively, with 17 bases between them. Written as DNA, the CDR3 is TGTGCCAGCAGTAGTCGGGGAGTGGCCCGTAATTCACCCCTCCACTTT. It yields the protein CASSSRGVARNSPLHF.

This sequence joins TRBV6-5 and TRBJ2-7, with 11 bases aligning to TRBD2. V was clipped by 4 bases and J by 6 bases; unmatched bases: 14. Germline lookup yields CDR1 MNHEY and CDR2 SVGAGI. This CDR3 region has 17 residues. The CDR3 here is CASSSPRSGRALREQYF. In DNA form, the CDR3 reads TGTGCCAGCAGTTCCCCGCGTAGCGGGAGGGCCCTCCGCGAGCAGTACTTC.